This T cell receptor beta chain was profiled in a study of T cell changes during pregnancy in multiple sclerosis. Profiling relied on immunoSEQ multiplex PCR, and the TCRdb table lists in-frame clones only, not all of them. The sample has around 30,000 clones; about 92% are singletons. The V and J ends lost 5 bases and 7 bases respectively, with 15 bases between them. The CDR3 consists of 13 residues. From germline, CDR1 is GTSNPN and CDR2 SVGIG (reference sequence). The starting material was CD4+ T cells from peripheral blood mononuclear cells, obtained after pregnancy. The chain joins TRBV30 to TRBJ1-5; D perhaps matches TRBD1 (5 bases). The source of this sequence is a female donor with multiple sclerosis, enrolled in a pregnancy study. The CDR3 spells CAWSLGLGQPQHF. The CDR3 DNA reads as TGTGCCTGGTCTCTGGGGCTGGGACAGCCCCAGCATTTT.